Here is one T cell receptor (beta chain) with its context. Antigen: not known. These data belong to a study of cytomegalovirus exposure and HLA in healthy donors. CDR3 length: 15 residues. Germline V lookup: CDR1 MNHNY, CDR2 SVGAGI (reference sequence). Trimming took 6 bases from V and 2 from J; bases not matched to a gene: 8. Study outcomes and limitations: TCR beta chains numbering some 160 were designated cytomegalovirus-associated.

The PCR ran on 60 Vbeta and 13 Jbeta primers. Clones were sequenced by immunoSEQ multiplex PCR, and TCRdb holds only the in-frame ones, with some missing. The sample lists just over 150,000 clones, around 80% seen once, with 5% to 7% in the top ten. The receptor's source is a man in his fifties in good health and CMV-seropositive. Material for sequencing was PBMCs. The chain uses TRBV6-6 and TRBJ1-2, with 8 bases that match TRBD1. The CDR3 nucleotides are TGTGCCAGCAGCTCCCGGACAGGGATCAACTATGGCTACACCTTC. Translating gives CASSSRTGINYGYTF.